This record looks at one T cell receptor (beta chain) sequence and its context. This entry is derived from a study of T cell responses to AZD1222 COVID-19 vaccine. Study details: Second-dose intervals near 4 or 12 weeks were combined.

Trimming shortened V by 2 bases and J by 6 bases, and 12 bases separated the two germline ends. Germline V lookup: CDR1 SGHAT, CDR2 FQNNGV. The CDR3 is made up of 14 amino acids. Produced via immunoSEQ multiplex PCR; TCRdb's table is partial and in-frame only. The sample lists roughly 180,000 clones; around 90% were seen once. The receptor's source is an adult in good health. The chain is built from TRBV11-2 and TRBJ2-3; a possible D gene is TRBD1 (5 bases). The starting material was peripheral blood, obtained on day 0 of AZD1222 vaccination. CDR3 nucleotides: TGTGCCAGCAGCTTACTTGCTTACAGGGATACGCAGTATTTT. The encoded protein is CASSLLAYRDTQYF.